These T cell receptor beta chains were read from a single sample in a study of blood T cell dynamics during melanoma immunotherapy. Sequencing was performed with immunoSEQ multiplex PCR; in TCRdb, only in-frame clones are kept and a portion is missing. This table has thousands of clones, roughly 87% appearing once. The sample was blood, taken from a patient treated with checkpoint blockade. Receptors originate from a human donor with melanoma. Both conserved end residues are part of each CDR3. A D gene is named only where the DNA matches it firmly. Clone size is given for some rows only: seen once, a few or many times, or a class if the clone is expanded.

d_gene: -
len: 14
j_gene: TRBJ2-7
v_gene: TRBV5-8
abundance: -
CDR3nt: TGTGCCAGCTGGGACGTTCTTAGCTCCTACGAGCAGTACTTC
CDR3aa: CASWDVLSSYEQYF

d_gene: -
len: 17
j_gene: TRBJ1-1
v_gene: TRBV2
abundance: -
CDR3nt: TGTGCCAGCAATTACGGGACGCTGGTTCGGGGGAACACTGAAGCTTTCTTT
CDR3aa: CASNYGTLVRGNTEAFF

d_gene: -
len: 18
j_gene: TRBJ1-2
v_gene: TRBV11-3
abundance: once
CDR3nt: TGTGCCAGCAGCTTACTAGGGGACCTCACCCTAGAGGGCTATGGCTACACCTTC
CDR3aa: CASSLLGDLTLEGYGYTF

d_gene: -
len: 12
j_gene: TRBJ2-1
v_gene: TRBV7-2
abundance: -
CDR3nt: TGTGCCAGCAGCTTAGGGGGCTATGAGCAGTTCTTC
CDR3aa: CASSLGGYEQFF

d_gene: TRBD2
len: 15
j_gene: TRBJ2-2
v_gene: TRBV5-1
abundance: -
CDR3nt: TGCGCCAGCAGCTTGAGCGGGAGGAACACCGGGGAGCTGTTTTTT
CDR3aa: CASSLSGRNTGELFF

d_gene: -
len: 14
j_gene: TRBJ2-5
v_gene: TRBV28
abundance: -
CDR3nt: TGTGCCAGCAGTTTGCCAGGAACCGGGGAGACCCAGTACTTC
CDR3aa: CASSLPGTGETQYF

d_gene: TRBD1
len: 15
j_gene: TRBJ1-4
v_gene: TRBV7-9
abundance: -
CDR3nt: TGTGCCAGCAGCCCATTACAGGGGCGTAGGGAAAAACTGTTTTTT
CDR3aa: CASSPLQGRREKLFF

d_gene: TRBD1
len: 16
j_gene: TRBJ2-2
v_gene: TRBV4-2
abundance: -
CDR3nt: TGTGCCAGCAGCCCCTTGGGACAGGGAAACACCGGGGAGCTGTTTTTT
CDR3aa: CASSPLGQGNTGELFF

d_gene: TRBD1
len: 18
j_gene: TRBJ1-2
v_gene: TRBV2
abundance: -
CDR3nt: TGTGCCAGCAGTGAACCTCGCCAGGGGGCTGGGGGTCACTATGGCTACACCTTC
CDR3aa: CASSEPRQGAGGHYGYTF

d_gene: -
len: 13
j_gene: TRBJ2-7
v_gene: TRBV2
abundance: once
CDR3nt: TGTGCCAGCAGTGACAGAATGGATTACGAGCAGTACTTC
CDR3aa: CASSDRMDYEQYF

d_gene: TRBD2
len: 15
j_gene: TRBJ2-2
v_gene: TRBV15
abundance: few
CDR3nt: TGTGCCACCGCGCGACTAGCGGGTTTGACCGGGGAGCTGTTTTTT
CDR3aa: CATARLAGLTGELFF

d_gene: -
len: 15
j_gene: TRBJ2-7
v_gene: TRBV4-1
abundance: -
CDR3nt: TGCGCCAGCAGCCAAGAACTACTAGCCTCCTACGAGCAGTACTTC
CDR3aa: CASSQELLASYEQYF